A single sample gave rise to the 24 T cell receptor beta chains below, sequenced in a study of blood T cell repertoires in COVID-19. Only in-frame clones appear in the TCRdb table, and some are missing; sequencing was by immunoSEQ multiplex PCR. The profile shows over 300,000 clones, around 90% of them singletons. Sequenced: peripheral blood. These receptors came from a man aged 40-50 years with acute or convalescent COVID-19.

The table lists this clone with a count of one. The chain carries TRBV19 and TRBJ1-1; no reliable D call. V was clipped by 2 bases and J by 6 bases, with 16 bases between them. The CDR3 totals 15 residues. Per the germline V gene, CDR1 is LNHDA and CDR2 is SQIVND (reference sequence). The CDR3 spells CASSIRAASGAEAFF. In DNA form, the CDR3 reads TGTGCCAGTAGTATACGGGCGGCCTCCGGGGCTGAAGCTTTCTTT.

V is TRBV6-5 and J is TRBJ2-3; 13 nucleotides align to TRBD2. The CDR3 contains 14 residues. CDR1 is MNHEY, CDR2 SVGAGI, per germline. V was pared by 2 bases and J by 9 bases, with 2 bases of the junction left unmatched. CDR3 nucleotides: TGTGCCAGCAGTTACGGACTAGCGGGAGTAACGCAGTATTTT. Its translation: CASSYGLAGVTQYF.

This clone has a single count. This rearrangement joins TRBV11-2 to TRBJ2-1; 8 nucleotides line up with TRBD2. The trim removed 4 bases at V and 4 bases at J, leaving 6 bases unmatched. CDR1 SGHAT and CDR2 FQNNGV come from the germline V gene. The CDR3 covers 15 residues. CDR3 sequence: CASSSRGGGYNEQFF. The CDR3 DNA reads TGTGCCAGCAGCTCCCGGGGGGGCGGGTACAATGAGCAGTTCTTC.

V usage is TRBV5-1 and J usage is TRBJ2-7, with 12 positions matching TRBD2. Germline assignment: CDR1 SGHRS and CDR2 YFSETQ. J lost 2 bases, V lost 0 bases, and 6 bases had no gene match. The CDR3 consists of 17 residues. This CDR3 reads CASSLGLAGASTYEQYF. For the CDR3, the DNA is TGCGCCAGCAGCTTGGGACTAGCGGGGGCCTCCACCTACGAGCAGTACTTC.

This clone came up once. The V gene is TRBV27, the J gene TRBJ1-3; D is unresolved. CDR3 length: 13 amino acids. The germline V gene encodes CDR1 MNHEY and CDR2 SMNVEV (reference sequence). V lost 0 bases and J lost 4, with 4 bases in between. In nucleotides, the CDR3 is TGTGCCAGCAGTTTATCGGGCGGAAACACCATATATTTT. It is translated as CASSLSGGNTIYF.

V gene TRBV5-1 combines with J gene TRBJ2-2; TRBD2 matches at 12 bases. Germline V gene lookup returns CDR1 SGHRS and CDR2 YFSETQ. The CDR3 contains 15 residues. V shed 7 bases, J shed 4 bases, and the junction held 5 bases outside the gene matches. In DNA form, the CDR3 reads TGCGCCAGCTCACTAGCGGGAGGCGGCACCGGGGAGCTGTTTTTT. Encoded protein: CASSLAGGGTGELFF.

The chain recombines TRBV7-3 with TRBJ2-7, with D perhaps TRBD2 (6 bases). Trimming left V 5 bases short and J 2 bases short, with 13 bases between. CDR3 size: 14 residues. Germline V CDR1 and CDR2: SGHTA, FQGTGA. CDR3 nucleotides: TGTGCCAGCAGCCGAAGCGGAGGGGCCTACGAGCAGTACTTC. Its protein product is CASSRSGGAYEQYF.

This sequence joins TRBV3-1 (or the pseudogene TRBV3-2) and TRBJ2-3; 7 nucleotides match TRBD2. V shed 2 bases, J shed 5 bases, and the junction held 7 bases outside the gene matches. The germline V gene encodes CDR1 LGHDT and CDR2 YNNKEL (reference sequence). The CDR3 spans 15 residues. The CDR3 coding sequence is TGTGCCAGCAGCCAATGGGGCGGGAGAGAAGATACGCAGTATTTT. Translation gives CASSQWGGREDTQYF.

This CDR3 reads CASSEMRGSYEQYF. DNA of the CDR3: TGCGCCAGCAGTGAAATGCGGGGCTCCTACGAGCAGTACTTC. The chain carries TRBV10-2 and TRBJ2-7, with D perhaps TRBD2 (6 bases). CDR1 is WSHSY, CDR2 SAAADI, per germline. The CDR3 is made up of 14 amino acids. Trimming shortened V by 3 bases and J by 0 bases, and 9 bases separated the two germline ends.

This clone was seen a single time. This chain's CDR3 is CASSQDPGGPETQYF. The CDR3 DNA is TGTGCCAGCAGCCAAGATCCGGGAGGGCCGGAGACCCAGTACTTC. The V gene is TRBV4-2, the J gene TRBJ2-5, with TRBD2 identical over 8 bases. This CDR3 spans 15 amino acids. Trimming removed 0 bases from V and 5 bases from J; junction bases left unmatched: 5. Germline assignment: CDR1 LGHNA and CDR2 YNFKEQ.

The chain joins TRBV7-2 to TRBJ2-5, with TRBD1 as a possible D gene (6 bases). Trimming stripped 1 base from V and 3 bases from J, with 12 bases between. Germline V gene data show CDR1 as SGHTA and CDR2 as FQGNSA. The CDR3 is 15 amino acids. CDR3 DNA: TGTGCCAGCAGCTTAGGGGGGCATCGGAAAGAGACCCAGTACTTC. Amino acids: CASSLGGHRKETQYF. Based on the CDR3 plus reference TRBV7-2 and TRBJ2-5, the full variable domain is GAGVSQSPSNKVTEKGKDVELRCDPISGHTALYWYRQSLGQGLEFLIYFQGNSAPDKSGLPSDRFSAERTGGSVSTLTIQRTQQEDSAVYLCASSLGGHRKETQYFGPGTRLLVL.

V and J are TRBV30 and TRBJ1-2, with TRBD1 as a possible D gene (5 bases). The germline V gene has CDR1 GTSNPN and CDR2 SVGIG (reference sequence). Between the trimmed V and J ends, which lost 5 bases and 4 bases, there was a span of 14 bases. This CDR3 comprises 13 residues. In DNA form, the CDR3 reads TGTGCCTGGGGTTCGCGCGGGACCTATGGCTACACCTTC. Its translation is CAWGSRGTYGYTF.

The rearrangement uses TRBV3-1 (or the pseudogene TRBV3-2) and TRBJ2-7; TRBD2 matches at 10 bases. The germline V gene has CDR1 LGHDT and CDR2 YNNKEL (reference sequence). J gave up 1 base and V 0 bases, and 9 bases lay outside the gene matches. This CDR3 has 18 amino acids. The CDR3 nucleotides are TGTGCCAGCAGCCAAGATCGGTATCTAGCGGGAGTTTCCTACGAGCAGTACTTC. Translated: CASSQDRYLAGVSYEQYF.

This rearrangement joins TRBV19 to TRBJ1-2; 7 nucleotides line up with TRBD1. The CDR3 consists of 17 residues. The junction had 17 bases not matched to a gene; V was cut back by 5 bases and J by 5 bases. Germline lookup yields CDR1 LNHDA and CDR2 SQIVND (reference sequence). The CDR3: CASSFSTPTGVGYGYTF. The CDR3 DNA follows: TGTGCCAGTAGTTTTTCCACGCCTACAGGGGTAGGATATGGCTACACCTTC.

The CDR3 sequence: CASSLGTGTEAFF. CDR3 DNA sequence: TGTGCCAGCAGCTTGGGAACTGGCACTGAAGCTTTCTTT. This sequence joins TRBV5-4 and TRBJ1-1; D call uncertain. There are 13 residues in the CDR3. V lost 0 bases, J lost 4 bases, and 7 bases lay in between. CDR1 is SGHNT and CDR2 is YYREEE in the germline V gene (reference sequence). The entire variable domain, with the rest obtained from reference TRBV5-4 and TRBJ1-1, is as follows: ETGVTQSPTHLIKTRGQQVTLRCSSQSGHNTVSWYQQALGQGPQFIFQYYREEENGRGNFPPRFSGLQFPNYSSELNVNALELDDSALYLCASSLGTGTEAFFGQGTRLTVV.

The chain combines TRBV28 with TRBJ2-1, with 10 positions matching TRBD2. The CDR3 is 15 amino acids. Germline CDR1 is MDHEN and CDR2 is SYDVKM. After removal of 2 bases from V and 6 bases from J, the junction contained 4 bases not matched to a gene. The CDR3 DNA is TGTGCCAGCAGTTTACTAGCGGGAGTTCTCAATGAGCAGTTCTTC. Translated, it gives CASSLLAGVLNEQFF.

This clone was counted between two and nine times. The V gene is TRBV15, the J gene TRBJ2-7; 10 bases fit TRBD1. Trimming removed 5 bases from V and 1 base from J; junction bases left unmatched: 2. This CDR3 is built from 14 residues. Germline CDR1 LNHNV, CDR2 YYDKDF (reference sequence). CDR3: CATSWDRGSYEQYF. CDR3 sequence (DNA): TGTGCCACCAGCTGGGACAGGGGATCCTACGAGCAGTACTTC.

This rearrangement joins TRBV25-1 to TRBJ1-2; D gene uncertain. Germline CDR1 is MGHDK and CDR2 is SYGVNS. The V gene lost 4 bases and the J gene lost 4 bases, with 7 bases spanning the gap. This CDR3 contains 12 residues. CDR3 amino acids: CASSAYSYGYTF. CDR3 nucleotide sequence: TGTGCCAGCAGTGCGTACAGCTATGGCTACACCTTC.

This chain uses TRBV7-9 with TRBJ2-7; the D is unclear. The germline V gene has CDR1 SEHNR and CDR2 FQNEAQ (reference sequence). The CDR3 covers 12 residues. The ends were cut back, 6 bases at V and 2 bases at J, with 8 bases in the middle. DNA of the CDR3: TGTGCCAGCAGGTCGACACCCTACGAGCAGTACTTC. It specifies CASRSTPYEQYF.

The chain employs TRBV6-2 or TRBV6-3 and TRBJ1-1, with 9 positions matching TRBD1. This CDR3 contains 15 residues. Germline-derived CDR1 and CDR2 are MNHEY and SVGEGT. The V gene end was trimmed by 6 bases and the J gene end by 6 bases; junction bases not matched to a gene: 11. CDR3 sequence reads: CASSLPTGGEAEAFF. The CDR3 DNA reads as TGTGCCAGCAGCCTCCCTACAGGGGGCGAGGCTGAAGCTTTCTTT.

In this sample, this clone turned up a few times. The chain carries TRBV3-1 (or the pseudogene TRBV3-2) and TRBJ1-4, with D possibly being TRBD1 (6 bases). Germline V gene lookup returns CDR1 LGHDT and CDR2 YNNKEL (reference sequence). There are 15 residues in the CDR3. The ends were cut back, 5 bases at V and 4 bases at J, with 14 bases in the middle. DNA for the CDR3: TGTGCCAGCAGCTCGAGGGGGTCCCTTAATGAAAAACTGTTTTTT. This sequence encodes CASSSRGSLNEKLFF.

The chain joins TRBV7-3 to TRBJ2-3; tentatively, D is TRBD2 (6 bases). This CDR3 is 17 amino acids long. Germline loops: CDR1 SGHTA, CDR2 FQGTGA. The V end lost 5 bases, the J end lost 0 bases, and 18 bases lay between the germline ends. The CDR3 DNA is TGTGCCAGCAGCAACCCTGTCGGAAGCGGGAGCACAGATACGCAGTATTTT. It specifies CASSNPVGSGSTDTQYF.

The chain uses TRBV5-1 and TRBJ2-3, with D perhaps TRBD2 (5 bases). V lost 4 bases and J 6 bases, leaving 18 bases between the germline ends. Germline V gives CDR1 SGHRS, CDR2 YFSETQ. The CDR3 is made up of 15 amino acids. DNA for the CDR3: TGCGCCAGCAGCCAGGACGTGGGAGCCGCCGATACGCAGTATTTT. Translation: CASSQDVGAADTQYF.

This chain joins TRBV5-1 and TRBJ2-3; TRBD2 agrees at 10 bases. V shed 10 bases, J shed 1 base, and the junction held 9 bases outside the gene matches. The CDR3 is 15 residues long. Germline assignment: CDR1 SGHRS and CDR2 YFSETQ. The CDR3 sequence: CAAGSGTSGTDTQYF. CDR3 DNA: TGCGCCGCAGGTTCCGGGACTAGCGGCACAGATACGCAGTATTTT. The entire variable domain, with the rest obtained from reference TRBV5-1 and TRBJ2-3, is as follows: KAGVTQTPRYLIKTRGQQVTLSCSPISGHRSVSWYQQTPGQGLQFLFEYFSETQRNKGNFPGRFSGRQFSNSRSEMNVSTLELGDSALYLCAAGSGTSGTDTQYFGPGTRLTVL.